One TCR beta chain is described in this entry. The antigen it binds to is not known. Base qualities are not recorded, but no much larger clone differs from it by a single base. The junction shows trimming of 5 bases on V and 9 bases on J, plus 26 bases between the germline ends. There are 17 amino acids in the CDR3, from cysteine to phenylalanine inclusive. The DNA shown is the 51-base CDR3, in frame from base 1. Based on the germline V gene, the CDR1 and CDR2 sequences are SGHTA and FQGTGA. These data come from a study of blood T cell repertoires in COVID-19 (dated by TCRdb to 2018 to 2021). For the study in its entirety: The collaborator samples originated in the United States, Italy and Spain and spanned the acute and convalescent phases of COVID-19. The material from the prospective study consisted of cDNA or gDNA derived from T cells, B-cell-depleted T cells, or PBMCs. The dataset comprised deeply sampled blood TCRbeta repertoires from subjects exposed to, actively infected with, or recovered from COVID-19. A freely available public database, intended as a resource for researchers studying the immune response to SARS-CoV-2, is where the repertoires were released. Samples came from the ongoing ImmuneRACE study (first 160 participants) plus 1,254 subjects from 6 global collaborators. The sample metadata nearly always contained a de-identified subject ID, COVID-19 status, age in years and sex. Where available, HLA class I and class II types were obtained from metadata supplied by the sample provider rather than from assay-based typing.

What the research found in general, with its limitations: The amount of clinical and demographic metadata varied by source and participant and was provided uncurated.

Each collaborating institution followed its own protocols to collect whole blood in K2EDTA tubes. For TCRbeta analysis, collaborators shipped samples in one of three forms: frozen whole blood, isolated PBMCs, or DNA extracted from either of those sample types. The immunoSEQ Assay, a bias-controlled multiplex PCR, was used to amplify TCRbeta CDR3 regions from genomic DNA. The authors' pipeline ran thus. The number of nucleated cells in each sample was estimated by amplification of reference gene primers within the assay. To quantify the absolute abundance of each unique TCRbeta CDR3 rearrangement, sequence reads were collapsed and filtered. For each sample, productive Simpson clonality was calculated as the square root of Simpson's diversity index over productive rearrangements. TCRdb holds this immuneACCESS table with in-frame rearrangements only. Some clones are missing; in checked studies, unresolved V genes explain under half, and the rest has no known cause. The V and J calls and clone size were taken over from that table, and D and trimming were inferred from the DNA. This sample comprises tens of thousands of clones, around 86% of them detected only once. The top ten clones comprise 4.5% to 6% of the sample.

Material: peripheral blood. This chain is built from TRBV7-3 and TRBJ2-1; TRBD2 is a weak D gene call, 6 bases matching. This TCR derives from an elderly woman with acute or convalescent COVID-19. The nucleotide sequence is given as TGTGCCAGCAGCCCCGGGACCCCTCGGGGGAAGATAGTTGAGCAGTTCTTC. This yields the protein CASSPGTPRGKIVEQFF.